One and the same sample provided the 29 T cell receptor beta chains below, sequenced in a study of blood T cells in healthy people across ages (dated by TCRdb to 2014 to 2015). Libraries came from 5' RACE. The instrument was an Illumina HiSeq 2500. A second PCR of roughly 6 to 12 cycles was performed with a sample-barcoded 5' primer and a J-beta primer mix. TCRdb reprocessed the public reads (quality trimming at Q25 with fastp, clone calling with MiXCR) and kept in-frame beta chains. A single entry per CDR3 protein holds the most common genes and DNA from its merged rows. This sample is represented by some 710,000 distinct CDR3 sequences; approximately 21% of them were singletons. The ten largest account for roughly 22% of the sample. Specimen: blood. The source of these receptors is a man aged 65 to 79 in good health.

This clonotype was seen a handful of times. Lacking the conserved final phenylalanine or tryptophan, this CDR3 likely reflects a read error. Because the CDR3's place on the DNA is in doubt, the DNA is left out and the CDR3 is given as listed by TCRdb. V is TRBV10-3 and J is TRBJ2-5; whether TRBD1, the table's D call, matches the DNA was not checked. The V gene's germline CDR1 is ENHRY and CDR2 SYGVKD. The CDR3 spans 13 residues, counting both ends. The CDR3 is CAISDLDRGIWYV.

In this sample, this clonotype turned up once. The rearrangement uses TRBV28 and TRBJ2-1; 9 bases align to TRBD2. The J call may be incorrect, as the DNA end agrees better with TRBJ2-7. This CDR3 is 15 amino acids long. Looked up from germline, CDR1 is MDHEN and CDR2 is SYDVKM. The CDR3: CASSVLAGKGYKQYF. DNA for the CDR3: TGTGCCAGCAGTGTCCTAGCGGGGAAAGGGTACAAGCAGTACTTC.

The chain employs TRBV5-1 and TRBJ2-5; D is unclear. This CDR3 has 15 amino acids. Trimming left V 3 bases short and J 2 bases short, with 14 bases between. Germline loops: CDR1 SGHRS, CDR2 YFSETQ. In nucleotides, the CDR3 is TGCGCCAGCAGCTACGGCAGGCCCGTTCAAGAGACCCAGTACTTC. Amino acid sequence: CASSYGRPVQETQYF.

The chain links TRBV20-1 to TRBJ2-5; 9 bases fit TRBD2. Trimming removed 0 bases from V and 1 base from J; junction bases left unmatched: 9. The germline V gene has CDR1 DFQATT and CDR2 SNEGSKA (reference sequence). The CDR3 has 17 amino acids. The CDR3 nucleotides read TGCAGTGCTAGAGATAAGGGGCTAGCGGGATTCCAAGAGACCCAGTACTTC. Amino acid sequence: CSARDKGLAGFQETQYF.

This clonotype was found a few times. This chain links TRBV10-2 with TRBJ1-1; D is uncertain. Trimming shortened V by 3 bases and J by 1 base, and 9 bases separated the two germline ends. CDR1 and CDR2 from the germline V gene are WSHSY and SAAADI. The CDR3 is 14 residues long. The DNA for the CDR3 is TGCGCCAGCAGTGACCCTTATTCGAACACTGAAGCTTTCTTT. Translation gives CASSDPYSNTEAFF.

This clonotype was observed at least ten times. This chain uses TRBV18 with TRBJ1-5; 10 bases match TRBD1. The CDR3 has 13 amino acids. CDR1 and CDR2 from the germline V gene are KGHSH and LQKENI. V lost 9 bases, J lost 5 bases, and 4 bases stayed unmatched. The CDR3 here is CASSGQGDQPQHF. For the CDR3, the DNA is TGTGCCAGTAGCGGACAGGGGGATCAGCCCCAGCATTTT.

The V gene is TRBV12-3 or TRBV12-4, the J gene TRBJ2-3; tentatively, D is TRBD1 (6 bases). The ends were cut back, 4 bases at V and 4 bases at J, with 9 bases in the middle. This CDR3 contains 13 residues. CDR3 DNA: TGTGCCAGCAGTTCCCACAGGGCAGATACGCAGTATTTT. Encoded protein: CASSSHRADTQYF.

This chain connects TRBV20-1 to TRBJ2-1; a possible D gene is TRBD2 (6 bases). Looked up from germline, CDR1 is DFQATT and CDR2 is SNEGSKA (reference sequence). Trimming cost V 4 bases and J 0 bases, with 16 bases left between them. The CDR3 spans 16 residues. The CDR3 protein is CSATPSSAPSYNEQFF. The CDR3 nucleotides are TGCAGTGCTACACCGTCTAGCGCCCCCTCCTACAATGAGCAGTTCTTC.

This sequence joins TRBV2 and TRBJ2-5; 8 bases are shared with TRBD2. The V segment lost 7 bases and the J segment 4 bases; nucleotides outside the gene matches: 11. Germline-derived CDR1 and CDR2 are SNHLY and FYNNEI. The CDR3 has 15 residues. CDR3 residues: CASNLPGTRGETQYF. The CDR3 region has the DNA TGTGCCAGCAACCTCCCCGGGACTAGAGGAGAGACCCAGTACTTC.

Ten or more counts support this clonotype. The J gene is TRBJ2-5, the V gene TRBV7-6; D is perhaps TRBD1 or TRBD2 (5 bases each). Trimming removed 3 bases from V and 6 bases from J, with 11 bases in between. This CDR3 spans 13 amino acids. Germline loops: CDR1 SGHVS, CDR2 FNYEAQ. Written as DNA, the CDR3 is TGTGCCAGCAGCTTGTGGGGGAAACAGACCCAGTACTTC. Translation gives CASSLWGKQTQYF.

A note on this clonotype: A much larger clonotype is one base distant, so this may be a read error. This chain connects TRBV2 to TRBJ1-3, with D unclear. The germline V gene has CDR1 SNHLY and CDR2 FYNNEI. The CDR3 has 14 residues. The CDR3 sequence: CASSNSGSGNPIYF. The DNA for the CDR3 is TGTGCCAGCAGTAACAGTGGCTCTGGAAACCCCATATATTTT.

This clonotype was recorded many times. This chain connects TRBV7-9 to TRBJ2-3, with 14 bases fitting TRBD2. The germline V gene has CDR1 SEHNR and CDR2 FQNEAQ (reference sequence). J lost 6 bases, V lost 5 bases, and 7 bases had no gene match. The CDR3 totals 16 residues. The CDR3 sequence: CASSVGLAGGRDTQYF. The CDR3, as DNA: TGTGCCAGCAGCGTAGGACTAGCGGGAGGCCGGGATACGCAGTATTTT.

In its sample, this clonotype was seen a few times. This sequence joins TRBV29-1 and TRBJ1-2; the D gene is possibly TRBD1 (5 bases). The V gene lost 4 bases and the J gene lost 9 bases, with 12 bases spanning the gap. Germline V gene lookup returns CDR1 SQVTM and CDR2 ANQGSEA. This CDR3 contains 11 residues. This CDR3 reads CSVGDPGSYTF. For the CDR3, the DNA is TGCAGCGTTGGGGACCCAGGCAGCTACACCTTC.

For this clonotype: The conserved final phenylalanine or tryptophan is absent from the CDR3, which likely points to a read error. This chain uses TRBV30 with TRBJ1-1; D call uncertain. Germline V gene data show CDR1 as GTSNPN and CDR2 as SVGIG (reference sequence). Trimming removed 5 bases at V and 4 bases at J, with 11 bases between. This CDR3 is 12 amino acids long. DNA for the CDR3: TGTGCCTGGTCCAAGATATCCACTGAAGCTTTCCTT. Its translation: CAWSKISTEAFL.

The table lists this clonotype with a count of one. The V gene is TRBV7-2, the J gene TRBJ2-3, with 7 bases matching TRBD2. This CDR3 region has 11 residues. V trimming: 5 bases; J trimming: 14 bases; junction bases outside the gene matches: 7. Germline values: CDR1 SGHTA, CDR2 FQGNSA. CDR3 nucleotide sequence: TGTGCCAGCAGCGCGAGCGGGATTCCGTATTTT. The encoded protein is CASSASGIPYF.

This clonotype was observed a few times. The J gene is TRBJ2-5, the V gene TRBV24-1, with TRBD2 identical over 9 bases. Germline V CDR1 and CDR2: KGHDR, SFDVKD. The CDR3 runs 13 residues. The trim removed 5 bases at V and 4 bases at J, leaving 1 base unmatched. The CDR3 bases are TGTGCCACCAGTGGACTAGCGGTAGAGACCCAGTACTTC. This sequence encodes CATSGLAVETQYF.

J is TRBJ1-1 and V is TRBV12-3 or TRBV12-4, with unresolved D. V was cut by 7 bases and J by 1 base, with 13 bases left in between. The CDR3 contains 14 residues. The CDR3 region has the DNA TGTGCCAGCATCCGGGCCGGGTCGAACACTGAAGCTTTCTTT. Protein: CASIRAGSNTEAFF.

A single count supports this clonotype. The chain links TRBV7-2 to TRBJ2-3, with 14 bases aligning to TRBD2. Germline CDR1 reads SGHTA; CDR2 reads FQGNSA. This CDR3 is 17 amino acids long. J lost 4 bases, V lost 1 base, and 4 bases had no gene match. The chain's CDR3 is CASSLEGLAGVADTQYF. DNA for the CDR3: TGTGCCAGCAGCTTAGAGGGACTAGCGGGAGTGGCAGATACGCAGTATTTT.

Only a few counts were recorded for this clonotype. V gene TRBV10-3 combines with J gene TRBJ2-5; TRBD2 agrees at 7 bases. The DNA end favors TRBJ2-1, so the J call may be wrong. Germline CDR1 is ENHRY and CDR2 is SYGVKD. The CDR3 covers 17 residues. The CDR3 sequence: CAISVTGGEGRDNEQFF. CDR3 coding DNA: TGTGCCATCAGTGTCACCGGTGGGGAGGGAAGAGACAATGAGCAGTTCTTC.

In its sample, this clonotype was seen a few times. The chain is built from TRBV28 and TRBJ2-7; no firm D call. The DNA end lines up better with TRBJ2-1; the J call may be wrong. The CDR3 covers 11 residues. Germline V CDR1 and CDR2: MDHEN, SYDVKM. The CDR3 DNA is TGTGCCAGCAGGTCCCTCAATGAGCAGTTCTTC. This translates into CASRSLNEQFF.

J is TRBJ1-5 and V is TRBV6-6, with TRBD1 as a possible D gene (5 bases). Trimming pared 3 bases from V and 10 bases from J, leaving 16 bases between. The germline V gene has CDR1 MNHNY and CDR2 SVGAGI (reference sequence). This CDR3 has 14 amino acids. CDR3 protein: CASSYRGAATPQHF. CDR3 coding DNA: TGTGCCAGCAGTTATCGAGGGGCGGCAACCCCCCAGCATTTT.

The V gene is TRBV12-3 or TRBV12-4, the J gene TRBJ2-1; no firm D call. V lost 3 bases and J lost 4, with 13 bases in between. The CDR3 covers 15 residues. CDR3: CASSFRLERYNEQFF. CDR3 sequence (DNA): TGTGCCAGCAGTTTTAGGTTGGAGAGATACAATGAGCAGTTCTTC.

Many counts were recorded for this clonotype. The gene calls are TRBV3-1 and TRBJ2-3; weak D call: TRBD2 (6 bases). The CDR3 loop spans 16 amino acids. V was pared by 0 bases and J by 1 base, with 11 bases between. CDR1 and CDR2 from the germline V gene are LGHDT and YNNKEL (reference sequence). DNA of the CDR3: TGTGCCAGCAGCCAAGAACGGCGGGGACGCACAGATACGCAGTATTTT. Encoded protein: CASSQERRGRTDTQYF.

In DNA form, the CDR3 reads TGTGCCAGCAGCAGCGGGACGCATGATGGCTACACCTTC. Its protein is CASSSGTHDGYTF. The genes are TRBV7-9 and TRBJ1-2, with D perhaps matching TRBD1 (5 bases). Trimming cost V 5 bases and J 6 bases, with 13 bases left between them. The germline V gene encodes CDR1 SEHNR and CDR2 FQNEAQ (reference sequence). This CDR3 has 13 residues.

The chain couples TRBV18 to TRBJ2-1, with 7 bases lining up with TRBD2. CDR1 and CDR2 (germline): KGHSH, LQKENI. The CDR3 covers 14 residues. Germline trimming cut 1 base from V and 7 bases from J; bases unmatched to any gene: 4. CDR3 sequence reads: CASSPQTSQNEQFF. The CDR3 DNA reads as TGTGCCAGCTCACCACAGACTAGCCAGAATGAGCAGTTCTTC.

This clonotype has only a few counts. The junction shows a germline mismatch at one end, possibly a read error. The chain has TRBV5-1 and TRBJ2-1; no firm D call. The last part of the DNA fits TRBJ2-5 better; the J call may be wrong. The CDR3 has 14 residues. Looked up from germline, CDR1 is SGHRS and CDR2 is YFSETQ. The DNA of the CDR3 is TGCGCCAGCAGCCCAGGTTCAAACCAAGGGACCCAGTACTTC. Translation: CASSPGSNQGTQYF.

J is TRBJ1-1 and V is TRBV6-2 or TRBV6-3; D unclear. Germline V gene data show CDR1 as MNHEY and CDR2 as SVGEGT. This CDR3 region has 14 residues. Deletions cut 0 bases from V and 6 bases from J, with 11 bases between. CDR3 coding DNA: TGTGCCAGCAGTTACTCTGGGTACGGTCCTGAAGCTTTCTTT. Protein sequence: CASSYSGYGPEAFF.

This clonotype was seen only a few times. The chain carries TRBV5-8 and TRBJ2-1; no firm D call. This CDR3 has 12 amino acids. Germline assignment: CDR1 SGHTS and CDR2 YDEGEE. The germline V and J ends were trimmed by 1 base and 10 bases, with 9 bases remaining between them. DNA for the CDR3: TGTGCCAGCAGCTTGTTCGCGGAAGAGCAGTTCTTC. Protein: CASSLFAEEQFF.

The V and J genes are TRBV29-1 and TRBJ1-2, with D perhaps TRBD1 (5 bases). Trimming took 2 bases from V and 2 from J, leaving 15 bases between them. Germline CDR1 is SQVTM and CDR2 is ANQGSEA. The CDR3 is 15 amino acids. The CDR3 nucleotides are TGCAGCGTTGAAAATGGGGCGGGGTTGAACTATGGCTACACCTTC. Protein sequence: CSVENGAGLNYGYTF.